The 32 T cell receptor beta chains given below trace back to one sample, sequenced in a study of cytomegalovirus exposure and HLA in healthy donors. Primers for the PCR totalled 60 Vbeta and 13 Jbeta. The repertoire was sequenced with immunoSEQ multiplex PCR; TCRdb's copy has only in-frame clones and lacks some. The sample records under 85,000 clones, roughly 80% being singletons. The specimen was PBMCs. The source of these receptors is a woman younger than 45 in good health and CMV-seropositive.

The genes are TRBV29-1 and TRBJ1-1; D is unresolved. The germline CDR1 and CDR2 sequences are SQVTM and ANQGSEA. The germline V and J ends were trimmed by 4 bases and 6 bases, with 6 bases remaining between them. This CDR3 has 10 residues. The CDR3 loop is CSVGQSEAFF. The CDR3, as DNA: TGCAGCGTTGGACAATCTGAAGCTTTCTTT.

This clone was found once. The chain is built from TRBV2 and TRBJ1-5, with D perhaps matching TRBD1 (5 bases). Germline CDR1 reads SNHLY; CDR2 reads FYNNEI. Trimming left V 3 bases short and J 1 base short, with 19 bases between. CDR3 length equals 18 residues. Here the CDR3 reads CASSEQASWGASNQPQHF. DNA of the CDR3: TGTGCCAGCAGTGAGCAAGCTAGTTGGGGCGCAAGCAATCAGCCCCAGCATTTT.

This clone was detected only a few times. The gene calls are TRBV7-9 and TRBJ1-5; TRBD1 matches at 10 bases. Germline assignment: CDR1 SEHNR and CDR2 FQNEAQ (reference sequence). This CDR3 region has 16 residues. The ends lost 3 bases at V and 7 bases at J; junction bases unmatched: 9. CDR3 nucleotides: TGTGCCAGCAGCTTTCATGGGACAGGGGTGAACCAGCCCCAGCATTTT. It yields the protein CASSFHGTGVNQPQHF. The variable domain in full, completed from reference TRBV7-9 and TRBJ1-5, reads DTGVSQNPRHKITKRGQNVTFRCDPISEHNRLYWYRQTLGQGPEFLTYFQNEAQLEKSRLLSDRFSAERPKGSFSTLEIQRTEQGDSAMYLCASSFHGTGVNQPQHFGDGTRLSIL.

This clone was observed a single time. The DNA of the CDR3 is TGCAGCGTTGAGGGTGGTGGAGTTCCGGGGGCTTTCTTT. Protein sequence: CSVEGGGVPGAFF. The chain employs TRBV29-1 and TRBJ1-1, with D unresolved. This CDR3 comprises 13 residues. Germline V gene data show CDR1 as SQVTM and CDR2 as ANQGSEA. Trimming stripped 3 bases from V and 11 bases from J, with 19 bases between.

This chain joins TRBV30 and TRBJ2-1; 10 nucleotides agree with TRBD2. J was trimmed by 6 bases and V by 3 bases; bases with no gene match: 5. Germline CDR1 reads GTSNPN; CDR2 reads SVGIG (reference sequence). The CDR3 runs 14 residues. The CDR3 region has the DNA TGTGCCTGGAGACTAGCGGGATCTAGCAATGAGCAGTTCTTC. This translates into CAWRLAGSSNEQFF.

The genes are TRBV6-1 and TRBJ1-2, with 10 bases lining up with TRBD1. Trimming cost V 5 bases and J 4 bases; bases outside gene matches: 4. Germline loops: CDR1 MNHNS, CDR2 SASEGT. This CDR3 has 14 amino acids. The CDR3, as DNA: TGTGCCAGCAGTCAGGGACAGGGGATCTATGGCTACACCTTC. This sequence encodes CASSQGQGIYGYTF.

The rearrangement links TRBV27 to TRBJ2-1; 9 bases are shared with TRBD2. Germline loops: CDR1 MNHEY, CDR2 SMNVEV (reference sequence). The CDR3 spans 13 residues. The junction had 2 bases not matched to a gene; V was cut back by 9 bases and J by 2 bases. CDR3 in amino acids: CASSGSPYNEQFF. The CDR3 DNA sequence: TGTGCCAGTAGCGGGAGCCCCTACAATGAGCAGTTCTTC.

Only one count was recorded for this clone. The chain carries TRBV5-1 and TRBJ1-1, with 9 bases that match TRBD1. The CDR3 has 13 amino acids. Germline V lookup: CDR1 SGHRS, CDR2 YFSETQ. With 7 bases clipped from V and 4 bases from J, the junction kept 5 bases outside the gene matches. DNA of the CDR3: TGCGCCAGCGCTACAGGGGGCCGCACTGAAGCTTTCTTT. Amino acid sequence: CASATGGRTEAFF.

The chain is built from TRBV28 and TRBJ1-1, with 7 nucleotides matching TRBD1. This CDR3 is built from 12 residues. After removal of 10 bases from V and 6 bases from J, the junction contained 8 bases not matched to a gene. Per the germline V gene, CDR1 is MDHEN and CDR2 is SYDVKM. The CDR3 nucleotides are TGTGCCACCCTCCGACAGGGCTCTGAAGCTTTCTTT. This encodes CATLRQGSEAFF.

The genes are TRBV29-1 and TRBJ2-1; D is uncertain. V was pared by 4 bases and J by 4 bases, with 17 bases between. There are 15 residues in the CDR3. The germline V gene encodes CDR1 SQVTM and CDR2 ANQGSEA. The CDR3 loop is CSVGESLSRYNEQFF. The CDR3 region has the DNA TGCAGCGTTGGAGAGAGCCTCTCTCGATACAATGAGCAGTTCTTC.

V is TRBV6-6 and J is TRBJ1-3; 9 bases align to TRBD1. The CDR3 is made up of 14 amino acids. Germline V gene sequence: CDR1 MNHNY, CDR2 SVGAGI (reference sequence). Trimming took 5 bases from V and 8 from J; bases not matched to a gene: 7. The CDR3 loop is CASSTIQGAHTIYF. The CDR3 region has the DNA TGTGCCAGCAGTACCATACAGGGGGCTCACACCATATATTTT.

V is TRBV18 and J is TRBJ2-1; D perhaps matches TRBD2 (6 bases). The ends were cut back, 3 bases at V and 6 bases at J, with 12 bases in the middle. The CDR3 is 14 residues long. Germline V gene sequence: CDR1 KGHSH, CDR2 LQKENI. DNA of the CDR3: TGTGCCAGCTCACCCCTCTCGGGGGTCAATGAGCAGTTCTTC. Amino acid sequence: CASSPLSGVNEQFF.

The chain is built from TRBV13 and TRBJ2-7; 9 bases are a match to TRBD1. Trimming removed 3 bases from V and 7 bases from J; junction bases left unmatched: 1. Germline V gene sequence: CDR1 PRHDT, CDR2 FYEKMQ (reference sequence). The CDR3 covers 12 residues. Here the CDR3 reads CASSLTGGEQYF. Written as DNA, the CDR3 is TGTGCCAGCAGCTTGACAGGGGGAGAGCAGTACTTC.

The V gene is TRBV2, the J gene TRBJ2-4; possible D gene TRBD2, 5 bases. This CDR3 is 16 amino acids long. The V and J ends lost 8 bases and 0 bases respectively, with 17 bases between them. Germline V gene data show CDR1 as SNHLY and CDR2 as FYNNEI. The CDR3 spells CASGSDWNLAKNIQYF. Written as DNA, the CDR3 is TGTGCCAGCGGATCGGACTGGAACCTAGCCAAAAACATTCAGTACTTC. Drawing the rest from reference TRBV2 and TRBJ2-4, the complete variable domain is EPEVTQTPSHQVTQMGQEVILRCVPISNHLYFYWYRQILGQKVEFLVSFYNNEISEKSEIFDDQFSVERPDGSNFTLKIRSTKLEDSAMYFCASGSDWNLAKNIQYFGAGTRLSVL.

The chain employs TRBV15 and TRBJ2-4; no reliable D call. Germline values: CDR1 LNHNV, CDR2 YYDKDF (reference sequence). V lost 0 bases to trimming and J lost 10 bases, with 7 bases between them. This CDR3 spans 12 amino acids. As DNA, the CDR3 is TGTGCCACCAGCAGAGATTTTCATATTCAGTACTTC. Translation gives CATSRDFHIQYF.

J is TRBJ2-7 and V is TRBV15; D is uncertain. This CDR3 is built from 14 residues. The germline CDR1 and CDR2 sequences are LNHNV and YYDKDF (reference sequence). V lost 0 bases to trimming and J lost 3 bases, with 9 bases between them. The CDR3 DNA follows: TGTGCCACCAGCAGAGAGGCAGGATTCTACGAGCAGTACTTC. This translates into CATSREAGFYEQYF.

For the CDR3, the DNA is TGTGCCAGTACCGGGAAGGGTTCCAAAAACATTCAGTACTTC. This translates into CASTGKGSKNIQYF. This chain uses TRBV19 with TRBJ2-4; the D gene is possibly TRBD2 (5 bases). Trimming removed 7 bases from V and 2 bases from J, with 12 bases in between. Germline V gene lookup returns CDR1 LNHDA and CDR2 SQIVND (reference sequence). The CDR3 length is 14 residues.

This chain links TRBV7-2 with TRBJ2-5; tentative D call: TRBD1 (6 bases). The V gene's germline CDR1 is SGHTA and CDR2 FQGNSA. The CDR3 consists of 13 residues. Trimming pared 6 bases from V and 1 base from J, leaving 9 bases between. The DNA of the CDR3 is TGTGCCAGCAGAAGACAGGTCCAAGAGACCCAGTACTTC. Its translation: CASRRQVQETQYF.

V usage is TRBV28 and J usage is TRBJ1-4; D remains unclear. The CDR3 runs 11 residues. The V end was cut by 2 bases, the J end by 8 bases, with 3 bases between. The germline gives CDR1 MDHEN, CDR2 SYDVKM. The CDR3 nucleotides read TGTGCCAGCAGTTTACTAGAAAAACTGTTTTTT. This translates into CASSLLEKLFF.

The table lists this clone with a count of one. This chain links TRBV5-1 with TRBJ2-1, with D possibly TRBD2 on 5 matching bases. V gave up 3 bases and J gave up 0 bases, with 7 bases separating them. CDR3 size: 14 residues. Germline V gene sequence: CDR1 SGHRS, CDR2 YFSETQ. The chain's CDR3 is CASSSAGSYNEQFF. CDR3 nucleotide sequence: TGCGCCAGCAGCTCCGCGGGCTCCTACAATGAGCAGTTCTTC.

This clone was seen only once. The V gene is TRBV5-6, the J gene TRBJ1-4; no definite D call. Per the germline V gene, CDR1 is SGHDT and CDR2 is YYEEEE. V was trimmed by 0 bases and J by 5 bases, leaving 8 bases between them. The CDR3 sequence is 14 residues long. CDR3 bases: TGTGCCAGCAGCTTGGGGCGGTGGAATGAAAAACTGTTTTTT. This translates into CASSLGRWNEKLFF.

The chain is built from TRBV4-1 and TRBJ2-7; D is perhaps TRBD2 (6 bases). The CDR3 runs 19 residues. From germline, CDR1 is MGHRA and CDR2 YSYEKL. V lost 5 bases, J lost 4 bases, and 30 bases lay in between. The CDR3 here is CASSAVETSLSPYQYEQYF. In nucleotides, the CDR3 is TGCGCCAGCAGCGCAGTCGAGACTAGTCTTTCCCCTTACCAGTACGAGCAGTACTTC.

This chain uses TRBV9 with TRBJ2-7, with D tentatively TRBD2 (6 bases). This CDR3 comprises 14 residues. The V and J ends lost 4 bases and 1 base respectively, with 12 bases between them. Germline CDR1 and CDR2: SGDLS and YYNGEE. The CDR3 bases are TGTGCCAGCAGCCCAACCGGACTATCCTACGAGCAGTACTTC. Translated: CASSPTGLSYEQYF.

This chain joins TRBV4-2 and TRBJ2-7; 9 bases match TRBD2. Germline V CDR1 and CDR2: LGHNA, YNFKEQ. This CDR3 has 18 amino acids. V gave up 0 bases and J gave up 3 bases; unmatched junction bases: 12. The CDR3 nucleotides are TGTGCCAGCAGCCAAGAAGCAACCCTGGCTAGCGGGATCTACGAGCAGTACTTC. This encodes CASSQEATLASGIYEQYF.

CDR3 DNA: TGTGCCAGCAGTCCCGGACAGGGAACCTACGAGCAGTACTTC. Protein: CASSPGQGTYEQYF. The chain links TRBV7-2 to TRBJ2-7; 8 bases agree with TRBD1. Germline CDR1 and CDR2: SGHTA and FQGNSA. V trimming: 6 bases; J trimming: 2 bases; junction bases outside the gene matches: 6. CDR3 length equals 14 residues.

The rearrangement links TRBV30 to TRBJ2-1; 7 bases are shared with TRBD2. Germline loops: CDR1 GTSNPN, CDR2 SVGIG (reference sequence). The CDR3 contains 11 residues. CDR3 coding DNA: TGTGCTAGGACTAGTTTCAATGAGCAGTTCTTC. Its translation is CARTSFNEQFF.

The chain combines TRBV5-1 with TRBJ2-1, with 11 bases aligning to TRBD2. The V segment lost 3 bases and the J segment 4 bases; nucleotides outside the gene matches: 3. Germline CDR1 SGHRS, CDR2 YFSETQ. This CDR3 region has 15 residues. In nucleotides, the CDR3 is TGCGCCAGCAGCTGGGGGACTAGCGGATACAATGAGCAGTTCTTC. Its translation is CASSWGTSGYNEQFF.

This clone has only a few counts. Other nucleotide sequences in the sample specify the same CDR3. The V gene is TRBV11-2, the J gene TRBJ2-7; weak D call: TRBD1 (5 bases). This CDR3 is 16 amino acids long. The V end was cut by 3 bases, the J end by 2 bases, with 17 bases between. Germline loops: CDR1 SGHAT, CDR2 FQNNGV. This CDR3 is CASSFLQESPTYEQYF. CDR3 sequence (DNA): TGTGCCAGCAGCTTCCTACAGGAATCACCAACCTACGAGCAGTACTTC.

This chain joins TRBV28 and TRBJ2-7, with D unresolved. CDR1 and CDR2 from the germline V gene are MDHEN and SYDVKM. V lost 9 bases, J lost 0 bases, and 12 bases lay in between. CDR3 size: 13 residues. The CDR3 nucleotides read TGTGCCAGTGCAGGTGAAGGCTCCTACGAGCAGTACTTC. This gives the protein CASAGEGSYEQYF.

This clone came up once. The chain recombines TRBV30 with TRBJ2-1; D unclear. The V gene's germline CDR1 is GTSNPN and CDR2 SVGIG (reference sequence). The CDR3 is 12 amino acids. V lost 0 bases to trimming and J lost 12 bases, with 12 bases between them. CDR3 DNA sequence: TGTGCCTGGAGTGTTGGCCGACGAGGGCAGTTCTTC. It codes for CAWSVGRRGQFF.

This rearrangement joins TRBV9 to TRBJ1-2, with 8 bases lining up with TRBD1. CDR1 and CDR2 from the germline V gene are SGDLS and YYNGEE. Germline trimming cut 4 bases from V and 8 bases from J; bases unmatched to any gene: 16. The CDR3 spans 16 residues. The CDR3 nucleotides are TGTGCCAGCAGCTCCCGACCGGCCTCAGGGGGCGGAGGCTACACCTTC. Translated, it gives CASSSRPASGGGGYTF.

The genes are TRBV25-1 and TRBJ2-7; a weak D match, TRBD2 (5 bases). V shed 5 bases and J shed 5 bases, with 13 bases lying between them. The CDR3 runs to 13 residues. The germline V gene has CDR1 MGHDK and CDR2 SYGVNS. CDR3 residues: CASSPSGSDEQYF. CDR3 DNA: TGTGCCAGCAGTCCCTCGGGGAGTGACGAGCAGTACTTC.